This T cell receptor beta chain was sequenced in a study of T cell clusters in autoimmune cytopenias. Study conclusions and caveats: Functional roles of the in silico T cell clusters still await experimental validation. TRB repertoire shifts in secondary cytopenia and chronic lymphocytic leukemia mostly reflected lymphoma, not autoimmunity.

This clonotype is medium-sized by frequency. Antigen: not known. The V gene's germline CDR1 is SGHVS and CDR2 FNYEAQ. This CDR3 comprises 16 residues. Each sample's input was about 250 ng genomic DNA, 40,000 or so genome equivalents. Multiplex touch-down PCR amplified TRB using TRB-A and TRB-B pools in one tube. TCRdb re-called the multiplex PCR reads; one entry per CDR3 protein, DNA not given. Its table records approximately 7,200 distinct CDR3 sequences. These data are also associated with another study on T cell repertoires in aging, cancer and after chemotherapy. That paper states: Compared with age-matched healthy donors, untreated hematological or solid cancer patients showed higher blood TCR clonality. In each cancer cohort, median generation probability increased across chemotherapy, suggesting thymic output rebounded.

The sequence came from a human donor in good health. The sample taken for sequencing was peripheral blood. This chain uses TRBV7-6 with TRBJ2-2; TCRdb names TRBD2, which stays unverified in the absence of DNA. This CDR3 reads CASSLASALNTGELFF.